This TCR beta chain emerged from a study of identical twins. The CDR3 has 13 amino acids. Germline V lookup: CDR1 MDHEN, CDR2 SYDVKM. Trimming cost V 6 bases and J 7 bases; bases outside gene matches: 6. The study, taken as a whole, reports: Not following the same donors, the study drew its conclusions from cross-sectional statistical analysis. Cord blood beta clonotypes that were abundant carried fewer insertions, and memory repertoires showed no such trend.

As regards this clonotype: The antigen is unknown.

Every sampled donor was Caucasian and healthy. TCRdb reprocessed the 5' RACE reads with MiXCR, giving one entry per CDR3 protein. The sample includes fewer than 350,000 distinct CDR3 sequences, under 9% of them seen just once. These data were also reused for a study on yellow fever vaccine responses in identical twins.

The sequence derives from a woman between 18 and 29 years old in good health. The rearrangement uses TRBV28 and TRBJ2-1, with 7 bases identical to TRBD1. What was sequenced was memory (CD45RO+) T cells sorted from blood. In DNA form, the CDR3 reads TGTGCCAGCAGCCAGACAGGGCGGAATGAGCAGTTCTTC. Its protein product is CASSQTGRNEQFF. Full variable domain (remainder filled in from reference TRBV28 and TRBJ2-1): DVKVTQSSRYLVKRTGEKVFLECVQDMDHENMFWYRQDPGLGLRLIYFSYDVKMKEKGDIPEGYSVSREKKERFSLILESASTNQTSMYLCASSQTGRNEQFFGPGTRLTVL.